Listed below are T cell receptor beta chains from one sample, sequenced in a study of blood T cell repertoires in COVID-19. Sequenced by immunoSEQ multiplex PCR; TCRdb stores in-frame clones only, minus some. The sample has 50,000 to 75,000 clones; 81% are singletons. The sequenced sample consisted of peripheral blood. These receptors all stem from an elderly woman with active or convalescent COVID-19. Both conserved end residues are part of each CDR3. Each record gives: CDR3 protein, CDR3 DNA, J gene, D gene, clone size, V gene. D genes are given only for firm matches. Clone size is stated in some rows and not others, as once, few, many or a class when expanded.

CDR3aa: CASSPTRVGEQYF; CDR3nt: TGTGCCAGCAGCCCTACTAGAGTTGGCGAGCAGTACTTC; j_gene: TRBJ2-7; d_gene: .; abundance: .; v_gene: TRBV7-2
CDR3aa: CASSHSGSEQYF; CDR3nt: TGCGCCAGCAGTCATTCCGGGAGCGAGCAGTACTTC; j_gene: TRBJ2-7; d_gene: .; abundance: few; v_gene: TRBV10-1
CDR3aa: CASSLAGGNTEAFF; CDR3nt: TGTGCCAGCAGCCTCGCAGGGGGGAACACTGAAGCTTTCTTT; j_gene: TRBJ1-1; d_gene: TRBD1; abundance: .; v_gene: TRBV13
CDR3aa: CASSATTVNTEAFF; CDR3nt: TGTGCCAGTAGTGCCACGACAGTTAACACTGAAGCTTTCTTT; j_gene: TRBJ1-1; d_gene: .; abundance: .; v_gene: TRBV19
CDR3aa: CASSLAGTPKRFF; CDR3nt: TGTGCCAGCAGTTTAGCCGGTACCCCGAAGCGGTTCTTC; j_gene: TRBJ2-1; d_gene: .; abundance: .; v_gene: TRBV28
CDR3aa: CASRAGQGSSYEQYF; CDR3nt: TGTGCCAGTAGAGCGGGACAGGGGAGCTCCTACGAGCAGTACTTC; j_gene: TRBJ2-7; d_gene: TRBD1; abundance: .; v_gene: TRBV19
CDR3aa: CAISDGQDRQPQHF; CDR3nt: TGTGCCATCAGTGACGGACAGGACCGACAGCCCCAGCATTTT; j_gene: TRBJ1-5; d_gene: TRBD1; abundance: .; v_gene: TRBV10-3
CDR3aa: CASSLVFASGGAESTDTQYF; CDR3nt: TGCGCCAGCAGCTTGGTGTTCGCTAGCGGGGGGGCCGAGAGCACAGATACGCAGTATTTT; j_gene: TRBJ2-3; d_gene: TRBD2; abundance: .; v_gene: TRBV5-1
CDR3aa: CASSIGATNQPQHF; CDR3nt: TGTGCCAGTAGTATTGGAGCAACTAATCAGCCCCAGCATTTT; j_gene: TRBJ1-5; d_gene: .; abundance: .; v_gene: TRBV19
CDR3aa: CASSLGQSSSPLHF; CDR3nt: TGTGCCAGCAGCCTCGGACAGTCCAGCTCACCCCTCCACTTT; j_gene: TRBJ1-6; d_gene: .; abundance: .; v_gene: TRBV6-5
CDR3aa: CAISETGSPNTGELFF; CDR3nt: TGTGCCATCAGTGAGACAGGGTCACCGAACACCGGGGAGCTGTTTTTT; j_gene: TRBJ2-2; d_gene: .; abundance: .; v_gene: TRBV10-3
CDR3aa: CASSSGGQGVTEAFF; CDR3nt: TGTGCCAGCAGCTCAGGGGGACAGGGAGTCACTGAAGCTTTCTTT; j_gene: TRBJ1-1; d_gene: TRBD1; abundance: .; v_gene: TRBV11-2
CDR3aa: CASSLSRVTTGELFF; CDR3nt: TGTGCCAGCAGCTTAAGTCGGGTAACAACCGGGGAGCTGTTTTTT; j_gene: TRBJ2-2; d_gene: .; abundance: few; v_gene: TRBV7-2